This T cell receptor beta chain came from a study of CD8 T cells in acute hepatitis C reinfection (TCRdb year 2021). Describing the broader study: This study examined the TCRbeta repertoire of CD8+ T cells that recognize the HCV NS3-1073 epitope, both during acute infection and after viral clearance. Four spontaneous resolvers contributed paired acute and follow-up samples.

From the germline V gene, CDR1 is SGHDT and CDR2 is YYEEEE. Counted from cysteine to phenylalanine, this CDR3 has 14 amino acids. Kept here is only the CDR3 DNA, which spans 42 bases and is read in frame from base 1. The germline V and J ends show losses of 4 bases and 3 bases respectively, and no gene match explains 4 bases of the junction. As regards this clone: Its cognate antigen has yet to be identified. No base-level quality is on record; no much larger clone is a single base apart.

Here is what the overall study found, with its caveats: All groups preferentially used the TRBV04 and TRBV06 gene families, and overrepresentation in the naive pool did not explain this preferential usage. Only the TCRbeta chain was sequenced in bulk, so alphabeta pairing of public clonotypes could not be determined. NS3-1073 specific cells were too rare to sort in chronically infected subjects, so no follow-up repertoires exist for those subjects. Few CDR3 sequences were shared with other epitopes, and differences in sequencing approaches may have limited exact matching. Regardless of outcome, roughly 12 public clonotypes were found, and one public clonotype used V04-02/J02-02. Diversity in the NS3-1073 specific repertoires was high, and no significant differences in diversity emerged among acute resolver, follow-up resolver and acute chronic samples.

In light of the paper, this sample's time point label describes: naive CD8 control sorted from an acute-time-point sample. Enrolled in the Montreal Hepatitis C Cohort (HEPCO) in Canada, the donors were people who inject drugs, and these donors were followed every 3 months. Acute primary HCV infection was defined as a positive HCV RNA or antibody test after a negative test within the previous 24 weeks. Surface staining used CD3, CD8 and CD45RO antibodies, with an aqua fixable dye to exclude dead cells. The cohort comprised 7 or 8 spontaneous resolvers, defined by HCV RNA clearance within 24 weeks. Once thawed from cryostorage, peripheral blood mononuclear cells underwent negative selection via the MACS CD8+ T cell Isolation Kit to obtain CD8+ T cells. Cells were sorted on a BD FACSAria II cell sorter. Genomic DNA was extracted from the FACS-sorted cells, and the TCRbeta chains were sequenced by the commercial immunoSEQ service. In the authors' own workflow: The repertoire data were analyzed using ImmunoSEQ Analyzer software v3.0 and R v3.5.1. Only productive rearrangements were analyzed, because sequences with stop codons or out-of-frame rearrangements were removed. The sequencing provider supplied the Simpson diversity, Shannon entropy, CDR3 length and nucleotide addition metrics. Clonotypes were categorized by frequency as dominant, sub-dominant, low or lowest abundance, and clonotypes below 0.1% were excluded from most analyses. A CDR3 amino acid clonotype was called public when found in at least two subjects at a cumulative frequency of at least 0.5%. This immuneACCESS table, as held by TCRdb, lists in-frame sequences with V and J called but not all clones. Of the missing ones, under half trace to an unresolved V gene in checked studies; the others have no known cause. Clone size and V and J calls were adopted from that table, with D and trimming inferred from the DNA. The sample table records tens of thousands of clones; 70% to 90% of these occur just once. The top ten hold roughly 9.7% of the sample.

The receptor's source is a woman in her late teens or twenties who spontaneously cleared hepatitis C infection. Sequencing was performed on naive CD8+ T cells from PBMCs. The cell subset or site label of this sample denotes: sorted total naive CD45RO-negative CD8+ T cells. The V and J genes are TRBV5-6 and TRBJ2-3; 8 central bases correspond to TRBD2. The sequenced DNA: TGTGCCAGCAGCCCTGGACTAGCAACAGATACGCAGTATTTT. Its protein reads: CASSPGLATDTQYF. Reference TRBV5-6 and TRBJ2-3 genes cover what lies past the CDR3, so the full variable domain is DAGVTQSPTHLIKTRGQQVTLRCSPKSGHDTVSWYQQALGQGPQFIFQYYEEEERQRGNFPDRFSGHQFPNYSSELNVNALLLGDSALYLCASSPGLATDTQYFGPGTRLTVL.